This T cell receptor beta chain came from a study of spatial heterogeneity in lung cancer. Overall study: The study consistently detected more beta-chain than alpha-chain sequences. Findings of the study overall: Circulating ubiquitous expanded tumor TCRs were observed more frequently at resection than at follow-up.

Many counts were recorded for this clonotype. Its antigen is not known. A distinct unique molecular identifier was carried by each TCR cDNA molecule. TCRdb re-called the 5' RACE reads with MiXCR, one entry per CDR3 protein. The data hold some 38,000 distinct CDR3 sequences, with 6.5% to 9.5% observed a single time. The CDR3 has 17 amino acids. Germline CDR1 is SGHVS and CDR2 is FNYEAQ. The V end was cut by 0 bases, the J end by 1 base, with 13 bases between. Time point given: sample taken at primary tumor resection. Material for sequencing was whole RNA from tumor, nontumor lung or frozen PBMC, left unsorted. The cohort: approximately 66 early-stage, untreated non-small cell lung cancer patients.

This clonotype originated in a male donor with early-stage non-small cell lung cancer. The sequencing here drew on PBMCs, taken at surgery. The V gene is TRBV7-6, the J gene TRBJ2-4, with D perhaps matching TRBD1 (5 bases). CDR3 in DNA: TGTGCCAGCAGCTTAGCCCGGACACCTGGGGCCAAAAACATTCAGTACTTC. It specifies CASSLARTPGAKNIQYF.